The source of this T cell receptor (beta chain) is a study of T-cell reconstitution after alpha-beta-depleted transplantation in children (dated by TCRdb to about 2016). Notes on the research overall: T-cell immune reconstitution after TCRalphabeta/CD19-depleted allogeneic hematopoietic cell transplantation in children was quantitatively tracked in the study by means of TCR repertoire profiling.

Points on this clonotype: Its antigen specificity is not known. Base qualities are not provided; no much larger clone lies one nucleotide away.

The library was made by PCR. Data came from an Illumina HiSeq 2500. TCR libraries were prepared with molecular barcoding, using unique molecular identifiers to normalize TCRbeta repertoire quantification. TCRdb reanalyzed the raw reads on its own, using fastp at Q25 for trimming and MiXCR for clone calling, and kept in-frame beta chains. Each CDR3 protein appears once, grouped with its most common genes and DNA. The sample table shows 500,000 or so distinct CDR3 sequences, and about 30% are seen once. Approximately 2.3% of the sample is held by the ten biggest clonotypes. This TCR derives from a human donor who donated a stem cell graft to a child with aplastic anemia. Sample: PBMCs from the stem cell graft donor, taken from the stem cell graft.

The CDR3 region: CASAPDLNEKLFF. The nucleotides read TGTGCCAGCGCCCCAGATCTAAATGAAAAACTGTTTTTT. The rearranged segments are TRBV4-2 and TRBJ1-4; a confident D gene designation cannot be given. Measured from the cysteine to the phenylalanine, the CDR3 is 13 residues long. The entry retains the CDR3 DNA only, 39 bases that are in frame from base 1. Per the germline V gene, LGHNA is the CDR1 and YNFKEQ is the CDR2. Trimming at the junction amounts to 8 bases on V and 5 bases on J, and the germline ends lie 12 bases apart.